Each of the 23 T cell receptor beta chains below was sequenced from the same sample in a study of control samples from healthy donors and cancer patients. The table came from immunoSEQ multiplex PCR; TCRdb's copy has only in-frame clones and leaves some out. The sample table sets out roughly 200,000 clones. The sample was blood. These receptor sequences come from a woman aged 30 to 39 in good health.

The rearrangement uses TRBV6-5 and TRBJ2-7; TRBD1 matches 11 bases. The J segment lost 5 bases and the V segment lost 6 bases, leaving 6 bases of the junction unmatched. Germline loops: CDR1 MNHEY, CDR2 SVGAGI. The CDR3 is made up of 14 amino acids. CDR3 protein: CASSQDRGRDEQYF. The CDR3 nucleotides read TGTGCCAGCAGCCAGGACAGGGGGCGCGACGAGCAGTACTTC.

V is TRBV6-5 and J is TRBJ2-5; D is tentatively TRBD1 or TRBD2 (5 bases each). V was cut by 5 bases and J by 5 bases, with 18 bases left in between. This CDR3 is 15 amino acids long. Germline V CDR1 and CDR2: MNHEY, SVGAGI. CDR3 region: CASSLIRGLGETQYF. The CDR3 DNA follows: TGTGCCAGCAGTCTAATCCGGGGCCTGGGGGAGACCCAGTACTTC.

V is TRBV5-1 and J is TRBJ1-3, with 7 bases that match TRBD1. The V gene end was trimmed by 4 bases and the J gene end by 0 bases; junction bases not matched to a gene: 10. The germline CDR1 and CDR2 sequences are SGHRS and YFSETQ. The CDR3 spans 17 residues. CDR3 in DNA: TGCGCCAGCAGCCTTCCCCCTCCAGGGGGCTCTGGAAACACCATATATTTT. Its protein product is CASSLPPPGGSGNTIYF.

About this clone: Relative to the germline gene, one junction end is altered; a read error may explain this. This chain uses TRBV4-1 with TRBJ1-1; D may be TRBD1 (6 bases). Germline CDR1 is MGHRA and CDR2 is YSYEKL. The CDR3 sequence is 14 residues long. The CDR3 sequence is CASSQRGGNAEAFF. CDR3 sequence (DNA): TGCGCCAGCAGCCAAAGAGGGGGGAACGCTGAAGCTTTCTTT.

The CDR3 DNA follows: TGTGCCAGCAGGGCCGGGCCGATCTTGGCTTTCTTT. It encodes CASRAGPILAFF. V is TRBV6-5 and J is TRBJ1-1; D unclear. There are 12 residues in the CDR3. Germline values: CDR1 MNHEY, CDR2 SVGAGI. Trimming stripped 6 bases from V and 11 bases from J, with 16 bases between.

The chain uses TRBV5-5 and TRBJ1-6; 7 bases fit TRBD1. The CDR3 covers 14 residues. The V gene end was trimmed by 0 bases and the J gene end by 10 bases; junction bases not matched to a gene: 4. CDR1 is SGHKS, CDR2 YYEKEE, per germline (reference sequence). The chain's CDR3 is CASSLDRGNSPLHF. The CDR3 coding sequence is TGTGCCAGCAGCTTGGACAGGGGAAACTCACCCCTCCACTTT.

This sequence joins TRBV11-2 and TRBJ2-3; 8 positions agree with TRBD2. V lost 0 bases to trimming and J lost 2 bases; unmatched junction nucleotides: 4. This CDR3 spans 16 amino acids. Germline CDR1 SGHAT, CDR2 FQNNGV. The CDR3 sequence is CASSLEVRGATDTQYF. Written as DNA, the CDR3 is TGTGCCAGCAGCTTAGAAGTGCGGGGGGCCACAGATACGCAGTATTTT.

The chain uses TRBV7-9 and TRBJ2-7; 11 bases are a match to TRBD2. The germline gives CDR1 SEHNR, CDR2 FQNEAQ (reference sequence). The CDR3 covers 13 residues. V trimming: 7 bases; J trimming: 3 bases; junction bases outside the gene matches: 2. CDR3 residues: CASTTSGGYEQYF. The CDR3 nucleotides read TGTGCCAGCACAACTAGCGGGGGCTACGAGCAGTACTTC. Using reference TRBV7-9 and TRBJ2-7 for the parts outside the CDR3, the full variable domain is DTGVSQNPRHKITKRGQNVTFRCDPISEHNRLYWYRQTLGQGPEFLTYFQNEAQLEKSRLLSDRFSAERPKGSFSTLEIQRTEQGDSAMYLCASTTSGGYEQYFGPGTRLTVT.

V is TRBV2 and J is TRBJ1-1, with D hard to call. From germline, CDR1 is SNHLY and CDR2 FYNNEI. This CDR3 has 14 amino acids. The V and J ends lost 4 bases and 3 bases respectively, with 12 bases between them. The CDR3 sequence is CASSVWQVDTEAFF. The CDR3 DNA follows: TGTGCCAGCAGTGTTTGGCAGGTTGACACTGAAGCTTTCTTT.

The chain links TRBV27 to TRBJ1-6, with 7 bases fitting TRBD1. Germline-derived CDR1 and CDR2 are MNHEY and SMNVEV (reference sequence). V gave up 3 bases and J gave up 3 bases; unmatched junction bases: 5. The CDR3 loop spans 16 amino acids. CDR3 bases: TGTGCCAGCAGTTTTACAGGGGTTAGCTATAATTCACCCCTCCACTTT. It encodes CASSFTGVSYNSPLHF.

The rearrangement links TRBV28 to TRBJ1-2; weak D call: TRBD1 (6 bases). CDR1 is MDHEN, CDR2 SYDVKM, per germline. The CDR3 spans 13 residues. The V gene lost 3 bases and the J gene lost 2 bases, with 7 bases spanning the gap. CDR3 sequence: CASSFGQNYGYTF. The CDR3 DNA sequence: TGTGCCAGCAGTTTTGGACAGAACTATGGCTACACCTTC.

This sequence joins TRBV19 and TRBJ1-1; tentatively, D is TRBD1 (6 bases). V was shortened by 6 bases and J by 1 base, with 6 bases between the two germline ends. Germline V gene sequence: CDR1 LNHDA, CDR2 SQIVND (reference sequence). The CDR3 contains 12 residues. The CDR3 region is CASRDRNTEAFF. The CDR3 nucleotides read TGTGCCAGTAGGGACAGGAACACTGAAGCTTTCTTT.

The chain employs TRBV11-2 and TRBJ2-2; TRBD2 matches at 11 bases. J was trimmed by 7 bases and V by 3 bases; bases with no gene match: 4. Germline CDR1 and CDR2: SGHAT and FQNNGV. The CDR3 is 15 residues long. Written as DNA, the CDR3 is TGTGCCAGCAGCTTTACTAGCGGGGGACTCGGGGAGCTGTTTTTT. This translates into CASSFTSGGLGELFF.

This chain's CDR3 is CASSGPGAKNIQYF. CDR3 in DNA: TGCGCCAGCAGCGGACCGGGAGCCAAAAACATTCAGTACTTC. This chain connects TRBV5-1 to TRBJ2-4; D is unclear. Germline CDR1 reads SGHRS; CDR2 reads YFSETQ. The CDR3 runs to 14 residues. V gave up 4 bases and J gave up 0 bases, with 8 bases separating them.

Concerning this clone itself: This sample also contains other DNA sequences that code for the same CDR3. This sequence joins TRBV18 and TRBJ1-2, with 7 positions matching TRBD1. The CDR3 runs to 13 residues. The germline CDR1 and CDR2 sequences are KGHSH and LQKENI. The V gene end was trimmed by 3 bases and the J gene end by 3 bases; junction bases not matched to a gene: 1. CDR3 nucleotide sequence: TGTGCCAGCTCACCCGGACAGGACTATGGCTACACCTTC. Translated: CASSPGQDYGYTF.

This chain links TRBV11-2 with TRBJ1-6; D ambiguous. Germline V CDR1 and CDR2: SGHAT, FQNNGV. The V end was cut by 0 bases, the J end by 1 base, with 10 bases between. This CDR3 has 17 residues. The CDR3 spells CASSLDQRKSYNSPLHF. As DNA, the CDR3 is TGTGCCAGCAGCTTAGATCAAAGGAAGTCCTATAATTCACCCCTCCACTTT. Variable domain in full (rest from reference TRBV11-2 and TRBJ1-6): EAGVAQSPRYKIIEKRQSVAFWCNPISGHATLYWYQQILGQGPKLLIQFQNNGVVDDSQLPKDRFSAERLKGVDSTLKIQPAKLEDSAVYLCASSLDQRKSYNSPLHFGNGTRLTVT.

The rearrangement links TRBV28 to TRBJ2-7; perhaps TRBD1 as D (5 bases). Germline CDR1 MDHEN, CDR2 SYDVKM. The CDR3 contains 14 residues. Trimming stripped 2 bases from V and 1 base from J, with 9 bases between. CDR3 in amino acids: CASSLDAGSYEQYF. In nucleotides, the CDR3 is TGTGCCAGCAGTTTAGACGCAGGGTCCTACGAGCAGTACTTC.

V gene TRBV7-3 combines with J gene TRBJ1-6, with TRBD1 identical over 9 bases. Trimming cost V 5 bases and J 7 bases; bases outside gene matches: 3. The CDR3 runs to 14 residues. Germline lookup yields CDR1 SGHTA and CDR2 FQGTGA. CDR3 nucleotide sequence: TGTGCCAGCAGCCGTACAGGGGGCAATTCACCCCTCCACTTT. The encoded protein is CASSRTGGNSPLHF.

The V call is TRBV28, the J call TRBJ1-1; D gene uncertain. The CDR3 is 17 residues long. Trimming took 6 bases from V and 8 from J, leaving 28 bases between them. Germline V gene sequence: CDR1 MDHEN, CDR2 SYDVKM. The CDR3 nucleotides are TGTGCCAGCAGAACCCCGGTCTACAAACTCCAGTCAACCGAAGCTTTCTTT. Its protein product is CASRTPVYKLQSTEAFF.

The chain combines TRBV25-1 with TRBJ2-4; 12 bases align to TRBD1. CDR1 and CDR2 from the germline V gene are MGHDK and SYGVNS. The CDR3 totals 17 residues. Trimming took 5 bases from V and 8 from J; bases not matched to a gene: 13. CDR3 in amino acids: CASSPNPPGQGADIQYF. The CDR3 DNA reads TGTGCCAGCAGTCCTAACCCCCCGGGACAGGGGGCTGACATTCAGTACTTC.

The chain is built from TRBV29-1 and TRBJ1-2; 7 bases agree with TRBD1. CDR3 length equals 15 residues. Trimming took 0 bases from V and 2 from J; bases not matched to a gene: 6. Looked up from germline, CDR1 is SQVTM and CDR2 is ANQGSEA. The CDR3 loop reads CSVEDPGRGNYGYTF. The CDR3 nucleotides are TGCAGCGTTGAAGATCCGGGCAGGGGGAACTATGGCTACACCTTC. The full variable domain, in which reference TRBV29-1 and TRBJ1-2 provide the parts outside the CDR3, is SAVISQKPSRDICQRGTSLTIQCQVDSQVTMMFWYRQQPGQSLTLIATANQGSEATYESGFVIDKFPISRPNLTFSTLTVSNMSPEDSSIYLCSVEDPGRGNYGYTFGSGTRLTVV.

The J gene is TRBJ1-2, the V gene TRBV3-1 (or the pseudogene TRBV3-2); D is possibly TRBD1 (5 bases). Trimming cost V 3 bases and J 7 bases, with 12 bases left between them. Per germline, CDR1 LGHDT and CDR2 YNNKEL (reference sequence). The CDR3 is made up of 13 amino acids. DNA for the CDR3: TGTGCCAGCAGCCAGACAGAGGCGGGTGGCTACACCTTC. Its translation: CASSQTEAGGYTF.

This chain connects TRBV21-1 to TRBJ1-2. TRBV21-1 is labeled a pseudogene. The CDR3 extends over 17 amino acids. The CDR3 nucleotides read TGTGCCAGCAGCATTCCCTACCTCTTGCTGGCGAACTATGGCTACACCTTC. It specifies CASSIPYLLLANYGYTF.